This entry features one TCR beta chain sequence. The target antigen is unknown. The data stem from a study of T cell responses to AZD1222 COVID-19 vaccine. V shed 4 bases and J shed 0 bases, with 19 bases lying between them. Germline V lookup: CDR1 MNHEY, CDR2 SMNVEV (reference sequence). The CDR3 contains 17 residues. General observations from the study: Spike as a whole was targeted by vaccine-associated CD4 TCRs, dominant at 160-218 and 743-854. Just a handful of AZD1222 recipients were seropositive at baseline. Mostly white British, mostly female donors; authors suggested clonal diversity may be underestimated. Recipients of two AZD1222 doses showed rising Spike-specific TCR breadth and depth.

The repertoire was sequenced with immunoSEQ multiplex PCR; TCRdb's copy has only in-frame clones and lacks some. The sample consists of approximately 70,000 clones, around three quarters of them appearing once. The sequence came from an adult who received the AZD1222 COVID-19 vaccine. The sequencing used peripheral blood, collected 28 days after the second AZD1222 dose. The chain links TRBV27 to TRBJ2-7; D remains ambiguous. The CDR3 region is CASSSLSNPQFSYEQYF. CDR3 DNA: TGTGCCAGCAGTTCCCTGTCTAATCCCCAGTTCTCCTACGAGCAGTACTTC.